Following are 7 T cell receptor beta chains from one sample sequenced in a study of T cells after yellow fever vaccination (dated by TCRdb to between 2018 and 2021). The treatment or condition label corresponds to: live attenuated yellow fever vaccine strain. Preparation of the library involved 5' RACE. Instrument used: Illumina HiSeq 2500. Clones were called with MiXCR by TCRdb after fastp trimmed the public reads at Q25, and only in-frame beta chains were retained. Each CDR3 protein gets just one entry, which takes the most common genes and DNA from the rows behind it. Across this sample there are over 150,000 distinct CDR3 sequences, with roughly 6.2% seen only once. The biggest ten clones account for roughly 3% of the sample. The sample consisted of CD4+ T cells sorted from PBMCs, taken on the day of the first yellow fever vaccination. The receptors were sampled from a man younger than 35 who received the YFV17D yellow fever vaccine.

This clonotype was seen only a few times. The V gene is TRBV3-1, the J gene TRBJ2-3; perhaps TRBD2 as D (5 bases). Per the germline V gene, CDR1 is LGHDT and CDR2 is YNNKEL (reference sequence). The CDR3 is 12 residues long. The V gene lost 3 bases and the J gene lost 5 bases, with 6 bases spanning the gap. CDR3 region: CASSQGRDTQYF. CDR3 DNA: TGTGCCAGCAGCCAGGGGAGAGATACGCAGTATTTT.

This clonotype was observed many times. The chain recombines TRBV24-1 with TRBJ2-3; 8 positions match TRBD1. The V gene end was trimmed by 9 bases and the J gene end by 3 bases; junction bases not matched to a gene: 7. The CDR3 has 14 residues. Germline V CDR1 and CDR2: KGHDR, SFDVKD. In DNA form, the CDR3 reads TGTGCCACCGGCCCAGGGGGCGGGACAGATACGCAGTATTTT. It translates to CATGPGGGTDTQYF.

This clonotype was detected many times. An end of the junction differs from the germline gene, which may be a read error. The J gene is TRBJ2-1, the V gene TRBV12-3 or TRBV12-4; maybe TRBD2 (5 bases). The CDR3 runs 14 residues. CDR3 region: CASSLGGSYNEQFF. CDR3 nucleotide sequence: TGTGCTAGCAGCTTAGGAGGATCCTACAATGAGCAGTTCTTC.

This clonotype has ten or more counts. As DNA, the CDR3 is TGTGCCAGCACCCAGGGGGACCACTCCTACGAGCAGTACTTC. Encoded protein: CASTQGDHSYEQYF. This sequence joins TRBV11-2 and TRBJ2-7, with 7 bases fitting TRBD1. CDR1 SGHAT and CDR2 FQNNGV come from the germline V gene. The CDR3 contains 14 residues. Trimming at V came to 7 bases and at J to 0 bases, leaving 6 bases not matched to a gene. Filled out from reference TRBV11-2 and TRBJ2-7, the complete variable domain reads EAGVAQSPRYKIIEKRQSVAFWCNPISGHATLYWYQQILGQGPKLLIQFQNNGVVDDSQLPKDRFSAERLKGVDSTLKIQPAKLEDSAVYLCASTQGDHSYEQYFGPGTRLTVT.

This rearrangement joins TRBV5-6 to TRBJ1-2; D gene unclear. V shed 0 bases and J shed 6 bases, with 15 bases lying between them. CDR3 length equals 15 residues. Looked up from germline, CDR1 is SGHDT and CDR2 is YYEEEE. CDR3 coding DNA: TGTGCCAGCAGCTTGGCCGCCGGAGGGATCCATGGCTACACCTTC. As protein: CASSLAAGGIHGYTF.

In its sample, this clonotype was seen a few times. This chain joins TRBV4-3 and TRBJ2-1; 10 nucleotides agree with TRBD1. V lost 3 bases to trimming and J lost 3 bases; unmatched junction nucleotides: 5. This CDR3 is 16 amino acids long. Germline V lookup: CDR1 LGHNA, CDR2 YSLEER. The CDR3 sequence: CASSHLRDRGYNEQFF. CDR3 nucleotide sequence: TGCGCCAGCAGCCATCTCCGGGACAGGGGCTACAATGAGCAGTTCTTC.

This clonotype came up a few times. V gene TRBV5-1 combines with J gene TRBJ2-3, with D possibly called TRBD1 or TRBD2 (5 bases each). CDR3 length: 14 amino acids. The germline gives CDR1 SGHRS, CDR2 YFSETQ. V lost 4 bases to trimming and J lost 2 bases, with 11 bases between them. CDR3 in amino acids: CASSPGTDTDTQYF. The CDR3 DNA sequence: TGCGCCAGCAGCCCGGGGACCGACACAGATACGCAGTATTTT. Looking up the rest from reference TRBV5-1 and TRBJ2-3 gives the full variable domain: KAGVTQTPRYLIKTRGQQVTLSCSPISGHRSVSWYQQTPGQGLQFLFEYFSETQRNKGNFPGRFSGRQFSNSRSEMNVSTLELGDSALYLCASSPGTDTDTQYFGPGTRLTVL.